In this sample, the clone carrying this TCR beta chain turned up many times. Its antigen is as yet unknown. Patients showing uncontrolled infection, other autoimmune disease, pregnancy or lactation were ineligible. Orbital computed tomography and thyroid ultrasound, together with serum TRAb and thyroxine and clinical symptoms, were used for diagnoses. The source material, RNA transcripts, was used to amplify TCR beta CDR3 regions. The TCR CDR3 first-round RT-PCR relied on the HTBI primer set. TCRdb reanalysed the multiplex PCR reads using MiXCR and keeps one entry per CDR3 protein. Of approximately 600,000 distinct CDR3 sequences listed, roughly 15% are singletons. This record comes from a study of T cells in Graves' hyperthyroidism and ophthalmopathy. Findings and caveats of the study: Ophthalmopathy was separated from stable hyperthyroidism by a 13 V-J model. Blood also contained most expanded thyroid clonotypes above 0.001.

The CDR3 contains 14 residues. Germline V gene lookup returns CDR1 SGHRS and CDR2 YFSETQ. V was pared by 1 base and J by 0 bases, with 7 bases between. Sequencing was performed on blood. This sequence was found in a woman aged 40 to 50 with Graves' ophthalmopathy. The rearrangement uses TRBV5-1 and TRBJ1-1; the D is unclear. The CDR3 sequence: CASSLNSVNTEAFF. In DNA form, the CDR3 reads TGCGCCAGCAGCTTGAACTCGGTGAACACTGAAGCTTTCTTT. Full variable domain (remainder filled in from reference TRBV5-1 and TRBJ1-1): KAGVTQTPRYLIKTRGQQVTLSCSPISGHRSVSWYQQTPGQGLQFLFEYFSETQRNKGNFPGRFSGRQFSNSRSEMNVSTLELGDSALYLCASSLNSVNTEAFFGQGTRLTVV.